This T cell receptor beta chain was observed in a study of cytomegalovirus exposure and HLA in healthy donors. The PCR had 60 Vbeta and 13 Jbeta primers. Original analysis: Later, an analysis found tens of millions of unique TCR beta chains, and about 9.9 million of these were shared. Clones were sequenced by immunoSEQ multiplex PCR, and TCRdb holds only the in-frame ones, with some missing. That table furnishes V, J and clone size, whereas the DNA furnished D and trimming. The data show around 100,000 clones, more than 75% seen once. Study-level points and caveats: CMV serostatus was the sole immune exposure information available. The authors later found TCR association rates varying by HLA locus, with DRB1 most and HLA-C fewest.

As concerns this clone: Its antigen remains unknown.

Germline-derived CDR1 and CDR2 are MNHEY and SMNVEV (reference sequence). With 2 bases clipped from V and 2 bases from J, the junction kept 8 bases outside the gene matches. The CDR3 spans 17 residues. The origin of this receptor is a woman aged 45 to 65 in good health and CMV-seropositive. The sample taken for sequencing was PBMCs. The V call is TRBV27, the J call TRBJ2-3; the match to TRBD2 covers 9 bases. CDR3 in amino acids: CASSLPGLAGLTDTQYF. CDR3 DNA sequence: TGTGCCAGCAGTTTACCTGGGCTAGCGGGGCTCACAGATACGCAGTATTTT.